This T cell receptor beta chain appears in the sequencing data of a study of blood T cell repertoires in COVID-19. At the level of the study: Specimens from acute and convalescent COVID-19 originated in the United States, Italy and Spain. The analysed material was cDNA or gDNA that came from T cells, B-cell-depleted T cells, or PBMCs.

In the study's own analysis: Amplification of reference gene primers provided the estimated nucleated cell counts. Clones were sequenced by immunoSEQ multiplex PCR, and TCRdb holds only the in-frame ones, with some missing. V, J and clone size reflect that table, while D and trimming were determined from the DNA. The top ten hold 2% to 3% of the sample, which has a few hundred thousand clones, approximately 81% seen once. The CDR3 is 14 amino acids. Germline V gives CDR1 SGHAT, CDR2 FQNNGV. Trimming stripped 5 bases from V and 11 bases from J, with 19 bases between. Individuals drawn from around 25 US areas were roughly 18 to 89 years old.

Input material: PBMCs or T cells enriched from blood (not recorded which). The chain is built from TRBV11-2 and TRBJ2-1; TRBD1 might be the D (6 bases). The receptor's source is a woman aged 45 to 65 who had recovered from COVID-19. DNA of the CDR3: TGTGCCAGCAGCGGGCACCTCGTTGGGACACAGCAGTTCTTC. Its protein is CASSGHLVGTQQFF.